This record looks at one TCR beta chain sequence and its context. There are 15 residues in the CDR3. The germline V gene has CDR1 SGHAT and CDR2 FQNNGV. Trimming at V came to 4 bases and at J to 4 bases, leaving 8 bases not matched to a gene. TCRdb's copy holds only in-frame clones and misses some; the assay was immunoSEQ multiplex PCR. The sample gives about 38,000 clones, around 93% of which show up once; around 0.42% is in the top ten. The data originate from a study of T cell changes during pregnancy in multiple sclerosis. The sample was CD4+ T cells from peripheral blood mononuclear cells, taken in the second trimester of pregnancy. The chain carries TRBV11-2 and TRBJ2-3, with TRBD1 identical over 7 bases. The TCR sequence derives from a female donor with multiple sclerosis, enrolled in a pregnancy study. The CDR3 DNA reads as TGTGCCAGCAGCTACAGGGGCTCGGGGTCAGATACGCAGTATTTT. Protein sequence: CASSYRGSGSDTQYF.